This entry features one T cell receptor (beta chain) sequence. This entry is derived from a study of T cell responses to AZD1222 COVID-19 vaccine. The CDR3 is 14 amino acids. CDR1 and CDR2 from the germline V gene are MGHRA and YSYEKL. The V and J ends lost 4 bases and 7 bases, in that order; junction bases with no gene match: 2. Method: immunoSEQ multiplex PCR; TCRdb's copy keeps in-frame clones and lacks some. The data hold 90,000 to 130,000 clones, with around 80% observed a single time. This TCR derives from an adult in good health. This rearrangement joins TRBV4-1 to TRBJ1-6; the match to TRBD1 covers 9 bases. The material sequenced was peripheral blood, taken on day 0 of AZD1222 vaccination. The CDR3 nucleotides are TGCGCCAGCAGCCGGGACAGGGCAAATTCACCCCTCCACTTT. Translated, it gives CASSRDRANSPLHF.